The 28 T cell receptor beta chains presented below share a single source sample, sequenced in a study of T cells in localized non-small cell lung cancer. Assay used: immunoSEQ multiplex PCR; TCRdb lists only in-frame clones, some missing. The repertoire consists of fewer than 20,000 clones, with more than 70% occurring once and the leading ten covering roughly 34%. The material was peripheral blood, obtained before any cancer treatment. These receptors all come from a male donor older than 55 with stage III lung adenocarcinoma.

The V call is TRBV6-5, the J call TRBJ1-1, with D hard to call. Germline CDR1 and CDR2: MNHEY and SVGAGI. CDR3 length: 14 amino acids. V lost 3 bases, J lost 1 base, and 9 bases lay in between. The CDR3 sequence: CASSYNVGNTEAFF. CDR3 DNA sequence: TGTGCCAGCAGTTATAATGTGGGGAACACTGAAGCTTTCTTT.

V and J are TRBV4-2 and TRBJ2-7; D might be TRBD1 (9 bases). V was clipped by 0 bases and J by 9 bases, with 27 bases between them. The CDR3 covers 18 residues. Germline V CDR1 and CDR2: LGHNA, YNFKEQ. This CDR3 is CASSQEFREGTGSRGQYF. In DNA, the CDR3 is TGTGCCAGCAGCCAAGAATTTCGGGAGGGGACAGGGAGTAGGGGGCAGTACTTC.

In the case of this clone: In the same sample, other DNA sequences code for this CDR3. The chain carries TRBV7-9 and TRBJ1-1; no clear D. Germline-derived CDR1 and CDR2 are SEHNR and FQNEAQ (reference sequence). Trimming removed 2 bases from V and 8 bases from J, with 15 bases in between. The CDR3 extends over 14 amino acids. The CDR3 nucleotides read TGTGCCAGCAGCTTACTCAACCACGGGGTAGAAGCTTTCTTT. This encodes CASSLLNHGVEAFF.

This chain links TRBV19 with TRBJ1-1, with TRBD1 as a possible D gene (5 bases). CDR1 and CDR2 (germline): LNHDA, SQIVND (reference sequence). The CDR3 runs to 14 residues. Trimming cost V 3 bases and J 3 bases, with 11 bases left between them. The chain's CDR3 is CASSIQGRDTEAFF. CDR3 sequence (DNA): TGTGCCAGTAGTATTCAGGGTAGGGACACTGAAGCTTTCTTT.

The sample holds one count of this clone. The chain employs TRBV19 and TRBJ1-3; D perhaps matches TRBD1 (5 bases). The CDR3 length is 15 residues. CDR1 is LNHDA, CDR2 SQIVND, per germline (reference sequence). V was trimmed by 6 bases and J by 1 base, leaving 13 bases between them. The CDR3: CASRPGEDSGNTIYF. For the CDR3, the DNA is TGTGCCAGTAGACCGGGGGAGGATTCTGGAAACACCATATATTTT.

This sequence joins TRBV10-3 and TRBJ1-2, with D hard to call. CDR1 is ENHRY and CDR2 is SYGVKD in the germline V gene. V was trimmed by 0 bases and J by 0 bases, leaving 8 bases between them. CDR3 length: 15 residues. CDR3 in amino acids: CAISESLVPNYGYTF. The CDR3, as DNA: TGTGCCATCAGTGAGTCTTTGGTACCTAACTATGGCTACACCTTC.

V gene TRBV14 combines with J gene TRBJ2-1; a possible D gene is TRBD2 (6 bases). CDR1 and CDR2 from the germline V gene are SGHDN and FVKESK. V lost 3 bases and J 0 bases, leaving 12 bases between the germline ends. The CDR3 covers 16 residues. CDR3: CASSQVRDSSYNEQFF. Here the CDR3 DNA reads TGTGCCAGCAGCCAGGTCCGGGACTCCTCCTACAATGAGCAGTTCTTC.

The chain uses TRBV15 and TRBJ1-4; D is unclear. The CDR3 loop spans 16 amino acids. Germline V lookup: CDR1 LNHNV, CDR2 YYDKDF (reference sequence). Trimming took off 0 bases at V and 3 bases at J, with 11 bases between the two ends. The CDR3 DNA reads as TGTGCCACCAGCAGAGATACGGAGTCCCCTAATGAAAAACTGTTTTTT. Its translation is CATSRDTESPNEKLFF. Combining the CDR3 with reference TRBV15 and TRBJ1-4 gives the whole variable domain DAMVIQNPRYQVTQFGKPVTLSCSQTLNHNVMYWYQQKSSQAPKLLFHYYDKDFNNEADTPDNFQSRRPNTSFCFLDIRSPGLGDTAMYLCATSRDTESPNEKLFFGSGTQLSVL.

The rearrangement links TRBV6-1 to TRBJ1-6; no firm D call. The V gene lost 0 bases and the J gene lost 10 bases, with 16 bases spanning the gap. The CDR3 is 16 amino acids. In germline, CDR1 is MNHNS, CDR2 SASEGT. Here the CDR3 DNA reads TGTGCCAGCAGTGAAGCGCTCTACAAGATAAAATCACCCCTCCACTTT. This sequence encodes CASSEALYKIKSPLHF.

The gene calls are TRBV27 and TRBJ2-1; no clear D gene. This CDR3 is built from 16 residues. Germline V gene sequence: CDR1 MNHEY, CDR2 SMNVEV (reference sequence). The germline V and J ends were trimmed by 2 bases and 4 bases, with 15 bases remaining between them. The CDR3 coding sequence is TGTGCCAGCAGTTTAAGTATCCAAACTCATTACAATGAGCAGTTCTTC. It yields the protein CASSLSIQTHYNEQFF.

The V call is TRBV6-6, the J call TRBJ1-2; TRBD1 aligns across 9 bases. The germline V gene has CDR1 MNHNY and CDR2 SVGAGI (reference sequence). This CDR3 contains 15 residues. Trimming at V came to 10 bases and at J to 4 bases, leaving 13 bases not matched to a gene. The CDR3 DNA is TGTGCCACCCTTAAAGGGACAGGGTCTCCCTATGGCTACACCTTC. It specifies CATLKGTGSPYGYTF.

The chain couples TRBV30 to TRBJ2-3, with D maybe TRBD2 (5 bases). The CDR3 totals 14 residues. Germline V gene data show CDR1 as GTSNPN and CDR2 as SVGIG (reference sequence). Trimming took off 2 bases at V and 1 base at J, with 10 bases between the two ends. CDR3 in amino acids: CAWSFSAGTDTQYF. Here the CDR3 DNA reads TGTGCCTGGAGTTTTAGCGCCGGCACAGATACGCAGTATTTT. Filled out from reference TRBV30 and TRBJ2-3, the complete variable domain reads SQTIHQWPATLVQPVGSPLSLECTVEGTSNPNLYWYRQAAGRGLQLLFYSVGIGQISSEVPQNLSASRPQDRQFILSSKKLLLSDSGFYLCAWSFSAGTDTQYFGPGTRLTVL.

The CDR3 is CASTPGGTASYEQYF. The CDR3 DNA follows: TGCGCCAGCACCCCGGGGGGGACAGCGTCCTACGAGCAGTACTTC. The chain combines TRBV5-1 with TRBJ2-7; a possible D gene is TRBD2 (8 bases). The CDR3 covers 15 residues. The V gene lost 6 bases and the J gene lost 1 base, with 17 bases spanning the gap. CDR1 and CDR2 (germline): SGHRS, YFSETQ.

The genes are TRBV28 and TRBJ2-5; D is ambiguous. Germline assignment: CDR1 MDHEN and CDR2 SYDVKM. The CDR3 spans 11 residues. V lost 6 bases, J lost 2 bases, and 4 bases lay in between. DNA for the CDR3: TGTGCCAGCAGGAGTCAAGAGACCCAGTACTTC. Translating it yields CASRSQETQYF.

The rearrangement uses TRBV10-3 and TRBJ2-1, with 10 bases aligning to TRBD1. In germline, CDR1 is ENHRY, CDR2 SYGVKD. The CDR3 loop spans 13 amino acids. The junction had 0 bases not matched to a gene; V was cut back by 4 bases and J by 6 bases. This CDR3 reads CAISGTGGNEQFF. DNA for the CDR3: TGTGCCATCAGTGGGACAGGGGGCAATGAGCAGTTCTTC.

This clone has a handful of counts. The chain uses TRBV7-3 and TRBJ2-1; D assignment may be TRBD1 or TRBD2 (5 bases each). From germline, CDR1 is SGHTA and CDR2 FQGTGA. The CDR3 is 15 residues long. V lost 5 bases and J lost 6, with 17 bases in between. This CDR3 reads CASSKTGTLSNEQFF. The CDR3 DNA is TGTGCCAGCAGCAAAACGGGGACCCTGAGCAATGAGCAGTTCTTC. The full variable domain, rest sourced from reference TRBV7-3 and TRBJ2-1, is GAGVSQTPSNKVTEKGKYVELRCDPISGHTALYWYRQSLGQGPEFLIYFQGTGAADDSGLPNDRFFAVRPEGSVSTLKIQRTERGDSAVYLCASSKTGTLSNEQFFGPGTRLTVL.

V is TRBV5-5 and J is TRBJ2-1, with 12 positions matching TRBD2. The CDR3 runs 15 residues. In germline, CDR1 is SGHKS, CDR2 YYEKEE (reference sequence). V lost 2 bases to trimming and J lost 8 bases; unmatched junction nucleotides: 5. CDR3: CASSFLAGGLYEQFF. Here the CDR3 DNA reads TGTGCCAGCAGCTTCCTAGCGGGGGGGCTCTATGAGCAGTTCTTC.

This clone was detected only a few times. The gene calls are TRBV5-4 and TRBJ1-2, with D tentatively TRBD1 (6 bases). CDR3 length equals 16 residues. Germline V gene lookup returns CDR1 SGHNT and CDR2 YYREEE (reference sequence). V gave up 1 base and J gave up 0 bases, with 13 bases separating them. CDR3 sequence (DNA): TGTGCCAGCAGCTTGTCGGACAGAGAAGCTAACTATGGCTACACCTTC. Protein: CASSLSDREANYGYTF.

Within the sample, this clone is large (0.1 to 1%). The genes are TRBV2 and TRBJ2-1; 12 positions agree with TRBD2. This CDR3 has 14 residues. Germline values: CDR1 SNHLY, CDR2 FYNNEI. With 6 bases clipped from V and 8 bases from J, the junction kept 5 bases outside the gene matches. CDR3 DNA: TGTGCCAGCAGGAGACTAGCGGGAGATTATGAGCAGTTCTTC. It yields the protein CASRRLAGDYEQFF.

The genes are TRBV7-9 and TRBJ1-2; D ambiguous. Looked up from germline, CDR1 is SEHNR and CDR2 is FQNEAQ (reference sequence). V was pared by 4 bases and J by 6 bases, with 15 bases between. The CDR3 contains 14 residues. The CDR3 region has the DNA TGTGCCAGCAGCTCGGGAGGACTAGGAAATGGCTACACCTTC. Amino acids: CASSSGGLGNGYTF. Supplemented by reference TRBV7-9 and TRBJ1-2, the full variable domain reads DTGVSQNPRHKITKRGQNVTFRCDPISEHNRLYWYRQTLGQGPEFLTYFQNEAQLEKSRLLSDRFSAERPKGSFSTLEIQRTEQGDSAMYLCASSSGGLGNGYTFGSGTRLTVV.

CDR3 region: CASSYWGVRTEAFF. CDR3 DNA sequence: TGTGCCAGCAGTTACTGGGGGGTTCGGACTGAAGCTTTCTTT. The V call is TRBV6-5, the J call TRBJ1-1; D perhaps matches TRBD1 (5 bases). CDR3 length: 14 amino acids. The V end was cut by 1 base, the J end by 5 bases, with 11 bases between. Germline-derived CDR1 and CDR2 are MNHEY and SVGAGI.

This chain joins TRBV7-6 and TRBJ2-1; D unclear. Trimming stripped 2 bases from V and 7 bases from J, with 9 bases between. The CDR3 loop spans 13 amino acids. CDR1 and CDR2 (germline): SGHVS, FNYEAQ. As DNA, the CDR3 is TGTGCCAGCAGCTTAACGAAAGCAAATGAGCAGTTCTTC. It encodes CASSLTKANEQFF.

V usage is TRBV29-1 and J usage is TRBJ2-1; no firm D call. The CDR3 extends over 12 amino acids. Germline V gene sequence: CDR1 SQVTM, CDR2 ANQGSEA. The V end lost 0 bases, the J end lost 9 bases, and 9 bases lay between the germline ends. Here the CDR3 reads CSVEDRRGEQFF. The CDR3 DNA reads as TGCAGCGTTGAAGATAGACGTGGTGAGCAGTTCTTC.

The V gene is TRBV2, the J gene TRBJ1-1; D remains ambiguous. The V gene's germline CDR1 is SNHLY and CDR2 FYNNEI. V dropped 8 bases and J dropped 0 bases, with 13 bases sitting between them. The CDR3 extends over 14 amino acids. CDR3: CASRATFMNTEAFF. In nucleotides, the CDR3 is TGTGCCAGCCGGGCCACGTTCATGAACACTGAAGCTTTCTTT.

The J gene is TRBJ2-3, the V gene TRBV7-9; D not certain. Germline V gene lookup returns CDR1 SEHNR and CDR2 FQNEAQ (reference sequence). The V end was cut by 5 bases, the J end by 0 bases, with 9 bases between. CDR3 length: 14 residues. CDR3 amino acids: CASSRSFSTDTQYF. Here the CDR3 DNA reads TGTGCCAGCAGCCGCTCGTTTAGCACAGATACGCAGTATTTT. Looking up the rest from reference TRBV7-9 and TRBJ2-3 gives the full variable domain: DTGVSQNPRHKITKRGQNVTFRCDPISEHNRLYWYRQTLGQGPEFLTYFQNEAQLEKSRLLSDRFSAERPKGSFSTLEIQRTEQGDSAMYLCASSRSFSTDTQYFGPGTRLTVL.

The rearrangement joins TRBV11-2 to TRBJ2-7; tentatively, D is TRBD2 (5 bases). The CDR3 sequence is 15 residues long. The V and J ends lost 3 bases and 0 bases respectively, with 12 bases between them. Per germline, CDR1 SGHAT and CDR2 FQNNGV. The CDR3 DNA sequence: TGTGCCAGCAGCTTTACAACGGGAACCTCCTACGAGCAGTACTTC. Translating it yields CASSFTTGTSYEQYF.

This chain links TRBV4-1 with TRBJ1-1; tentative D call: TRBD1 (6 bases). Germline V gene sequence: CDR1 MGHRA, CDR2 YSYEKL. The CDR3 consists of 14 residues. Between the trimmed V and J ends, which lost 4 bases and 2 bases, there was a span of 11 bases. The CDR3 region is CASSLTGPNTEAFF. The CDR3, as DNA: TGCGCCAGCAGCCTTACAGGGCCTAACACTGAAGCTTTCTTT.

This clone occurred a few times. The chain uses TRBV4-2 and TRBJ2-1, with D perhaps TRBD2 (6 bases). The V end was cut by 5 bases, the J end by 0 bases, with 17 bases between. The germline CDR1 and CDR2 sequences are LGHNA and YNFKEQ. The CDR3 has 17 amino acids. DNA for the CDR3: TGTGCCAGCAGCGCCCGGCTTCTGGGGGGCTCCTACAATGAGCAGTTCTTC. It codes for CASSARLLGGSYNEQFF.